Following are 26 T cell receptor beta chains from one sample sequenced in a study of T cells in Graves' hyperthyroidism and ophthalmopathy. Using RNA transcripts as the source, TCR beta CDR3 regions were amplified. First-round RT-PCR targeting the TCR CDR3 was performed with the HTBI primer set. TCRdb reanalysed the multiplex PCR reads using MiXCR and keeps one entry per CDR3 protein. Of some 570,000 distinct CDR3 sequences in the sample, approximately 15% were seen once. Sequencing used blood. The receptor set was obtained from a woman between 18 and 30 years old with Graves' ophthalmopathy.

Worth noting for this clonotype: This likely reflects a read error, since a far larger clone is one base away. The genes are TRBV19 and TRBJ2-2; no firm D call. The CDR3 contains 12 residues. Germline-derived CDR1 and CDR2 are LNHDA and SQIVND (reference sequence). CDR3 in DNA: TGTGCCAGTAGTAGGAACACCAGGGAGCTGTTTTTT. It is translated as CASSRNTRELFF. The variable domain in full, completed from reference TRBV19 and TRBJ2-2, reads DGGITQSPKYLFRKEGQNVTLSCEQNLNHDAMYWYRQDPGQGLRLIYYSQIVNDFQKGDIAEGYSVSREKKESFPLTVTSAQKNPTAFYLCASSRNTRELFFGEGSRLTVL.

This clonotype occurred many times. The rearrangement joins TRBV29-1 to TRBJ1-1, with 7 bases fitting TRBD1. Germline assignment: CDR1 SQVTM and CDR2 ANQGSEA. The CDR3 totals 13 residues. Losses at the gene ends were 7 bases for V and 1 base for J; bases not matched to a gene: 6. DNA for the CDR3: TGCAGCGCCCTGACAGGGCAGAACACTGAAGCTTTCTTT. Residues: CSALTGQNTEAFF.

This clonotype was counted many times. The chain combines TRBV27 with TRBJ1-4; D is undetermined. Germline V gives CDR1 MNHEY, CDR2 SMNVEV (reference sequence). The CDR3 extends over 15 amino acids. V shed 7 bases and J shed 6 bases, with 18 bases lying between them. The CDR3 DNA reads as TGTGCCAGCACCCTACTGGGCAGGAAAGATGAAAAACTGTTTTTT. As protein: CASTLLGRKDEKLFF.

The chain is built from TRBV29-1 and TRBJ2-1; possibly TRBD2 for D (6 bases). The V and J ends lost 2 bases and 2 bases respectively, with 13 bases between them. The CDR3 loop spans 15 amino acids. Germline-derived CDR1 and CDR2 are SQVTM and ANQGSEA. CDR3 amino acids: CSVESRDSTYNEQFF. As DNA, the CDR3 is TGCAGCGTTGAATCCCGGGACTCTACCTACAATGAGCAGTTCTTC.

V is TRBV18 and J is TRBJ2-5, with a weak D call TRBD1 (6 bases). The germline V gene has CDR1 KGHSH and CDR2 LQKENI. This CDR3 spans 14 amino acids. The ends were cut back, 3 bases at V and 5 bases at J, with 13 bases in the middle. CDR3 DNA sequence: TGTGCCAGCTCACCGACAGGTTTAATGGAGACCCAGTACTTC. Its translation: CASSPTGLMETQYF.

V gene TRBV3-1 combines with J gene TRBJ2-7; no clear D. The CDR3 covers 14 residues. Germline loops: CDR1 LGHDT, CDR2 YNNKEL (reference sequence). Trimming stripped 1 base from V and 2 bases from J, with 9 bases between. CDR3 nucleotide sequence: TGTGCCAGCAGCCAAGTGGGGTTGGCCTACGAGCAGTACTTC. As protein: CASSQVGLAYEQYF.

This clonotype was recorded many times. The chain is built from TRBV7-2 and TRBJ2-3; D remains unclear. V lost 1 base and J 4 bases, leaving 9 bases between the germline ends. This CDR3 is built from 14 residues. CDR1 is SGHTA, CDR2 FQGNSA, per germline. CDR3 sequence: CASSLGVDADTQYF. The CDR3 DNA reads as TGTGCCAGCAGCTTAGGAGTGGACGCAGATACGCAGTATTTT.

This chain connects TRBV6-2 or TRBV6-3 to TRBJ2-5; the D gene is possibly TRBD2 (5 bases). The V and J ends lost 6 bases and 2 bases respectively, with 13 bases between them. There are 14 residues in the CDR3. Germline V lookup: CDR1 MNHEY, CDR2 SVGEGT. This CDR3 reads CASSRRDYQETQYF. As DNA, the CDR3 is TGTGCCAGCAGCCGCCGCGACTATCAAGAGACCCAGTACTTC.

This chain connects TRBV5-1 to TRBJ1-1; TRBD1 agrees at 8 bases. Germline V CDR1 and CDR2: SGHRS, YFSETQ. The CDR3 contains 15 residues. The V and J ends lost 6 bases and 3 bases, in that order; junction bases with no gene match: 10. The CDR3 reads CASNNPTGADTEAFF. The DNA of the CDR3 is TGCGCCAGCAACAATCCGACAGGGGCGGACACTGAAGCTTTCTTT. Together with reference TRBV5-1 and TRBJ1-1, the CDR3 gives the full variable domain: KAGVTQTPRYLIKTRGQQVTLSCSPISGHRSVSWYQQTPGQGLQFLFEYFSETQRNKGNFPGRFSGRQFSNSRSEMNVSTLELGDSALYLCASNNPTGADTEAFFGQGTRLTVV.

This chain uses TRBV7-8 with TRBJ2-5; 11 bases map to TRBD2. With V trimmed by 3 bases and J by 7 bases, 7 bases remained unmatched. CDR1 and CDR2 from the germline V gene are SGHVS and FQNEAQ. The CDR3 is 15 residues long. CDR3 sequence reads: CASSFGLAGGGTQYF. CDR3 coding DNA: TGTGCCAGCAGCTTTGGACTAGCGGGTGGGGGGACCCAGTACTTC.

This clonotype was picked up many times. The rearrangement links TRBV29-1 to TRBJ1-2; no clear D gene. Germline CDR1 SQVTM, CDR2 ANQGSEA. The germline V and J ends were trimmed by 4 bases and 5 bases, with 26 bases remaining between them. The CDR3 contains 17 residues. CDR3 residues: CSVVHRSRGANWYGYTF. As DNA, the CDR3 is TGCAGCGTTGTACATCGGTCTCGGGGAGCCAATTGGTATGGCTACACCTTC.

In DNA, the CDR3 is TGTGCCAGCAGCCAGATGCTAGCGGGAGTACAAGAGACCCAGTACTTC. Protein product: CASSQMLAGVQETQYF. V gene TRBV9 combines with J gene TRBJ2-5, with 10 bases fitting TRBD2. The CDR3 extends over 16 amino acids. Looked up from germline, CDR1 is SGDLS and CDR2 is YYNGEE. After removal of 4 bases from V and 2 bases from J, the junction contained 8 bases not matched to a gene. The complete variable domain, with remaining parts taken from reference TRBV9 and TRBJ2-5, reads DSGVTQTPKHLITATGQRVTLRCSPRSGDLSVYWYQQSLDQGLQFLIQYYNGEERAKGNILERFSAQQFPDLHSELNLSSLELGDSALYFCASSQMLAGVQETQYFGPGTRLLVL.

This clonotype is a singleton in its sample. The chain couples TRBV20-1 to TRBJ1-5; D gene unclear. Trimming took off 0 bases at V and 6 bases at J, with 15 bases between the two ends. CDR1 and CDR2 from the germline V gene are DFQATT and SNEGSKA (reference sequence). CDR3 length equals 15 residues. The CDR3 DNA is TGCAGTGCTAGAGAAGGAGATTCACTCAGTCAGCCCCAGCATTTT. Residues: CSAREGDSLSQPQHF.

The chain links TRBV5-5 to TRBJ2-7; unclear D gene. Germline loops: CDR1 SGHKS, CDR2 YYEKEE (reference sequence). CDR3 length: 15 residues. The V and J ends lost 0 bases and 2 bases respectively, with 12 bases between them. Here the CDR3 reads CASSLDSPGPYEQYF. In nucleotides, the CDR3 is TGTGCCAGCAGCTTGGACTCCCCAGGCCCCTACGAGCAGTACTTC.

This clonotype was seen repeatedly, ten times or more. V and J are TRBV28 and TRBJ2-1, with 7 bases lining up with TRBD1. This CDR3 comprises 13 residues. With V trimmed by 4 bases and J by 8 bases, 5 bases remained unmatched. Germline assignment: CDR1 MDHEN and CDR2 SYDVKM. The CDR3 DNA sequence: TGTGCCAGCAGTTCCCCTCAGGGGGATGAGCAGTTCTTC. Protein product: CASSSPQGDEQFF.

This clonotype occurred many times. The J gene is TRBJ2-5, the V gene TRBV7-9; TRBD1 matches 9 bases. The junction had 2 bases not matched to a gene; V was cut back by 5 bases and J by 1 base. The CDR3 has 14 amino acids. Germline V gene sequence: CDR1 SEHNR, CDR2 FQNEAQ (reference sequence). CDR3 DNA sequence: TGTGCCAGCAGCGAACAGGGGGCCCAAGAGACCCAGTACTTC. Its translation is CASSEQGAQETQYF.

The rearrangement uses TRBV7-9 and TRBJ1-2, with 11 nucleotides matching TRBD1. CDR3 size: 14 residues. In germline, CDR1 is SEHNR, CDR2 FQNEAQ (reference sequence). With V trimmed by 1 base and J by 7 bases, 2 bases remained unmatched. The CDR3: CASSLVGTGGGYTF. The CDR3 DNA follows: TGTGCCAGCAGCTTAGTTGGGACAGGGGGTGGCTACACCTTC.

DNA of the CDR3: TGTGCCAGCAAAAAACAGGGTGTGGAGACCCAGTACTTC. This gives the protein CASKKQGVETQYF. The V and J genes are TRBV6-1 and TRBJ2-5; tentative D call: TRBD1 (6 bases). The V gene's germline CDR1 is MNHNS and CDR2 SASEGT. Trimming took 7 bases from V and 5 from J, leaving 14 bases between them. The CDR3 consists of 13 residues.

In DNA form, the CDR3 reads TGTGCCAGCAGCATCAGCGGCGGGGGGTTTAACACTGAAGCTTTCTTT. Residues: CASSISGGGFNTEAFF. V usage is TRBV9 and J usage is TRBJ1-1; weak D call: TRBD1 (5 bases). Germline V gene data show CDR1 as SGDLS and CDR2 as YYNGEE. The CDR3 loop spans 16 amino acids. Between the trimmed V and J ends, which lost 4 bases and 2 bases, there was a span of 18 bases.

Many counts were recorded for this clonotype. The chain links TRBV2 to TRBJ2-3, with D tentatively TRBD2 (5 bases). The V end was cut by 5 bases, the J end by 1 base, with 7 bases between. The germline CDR1 and CDR2 sequences are SNHLY and FYNNEI. The CDR3 totals 13 residues. DNA of the CDR3: TGTGCCAGCAGTCGGGATCGCACAGATACGCAGTATTTT. This codes for CASSRDRTDTQYF. The complete variable domain, with remaining parts taken from reference TRBV2 and TRBJ2-3, reads EPEVTQTPSHQVTQMGQEVILRCVPISNHLYFYWYRQILGQKVEFLVSFYNNEISEKSEIFDDQFSVERPDGSNFTLKIRSTKLEDSAMYFCASSRDRTDTQYFGPGTRLTVL.

This clonotype appeared many times. The CDR3 spells CASSQDNGQGRVTDTQYF. The CDR3 region has the DNA TGTGCCAGCAGCCAAGATAATGGTCAGGGACGGGTCACAGATACGCAGTATTTT. This chain joins TRBV3-1 and TRBJ2-3, with D perhaps TRBD1 or TRBD2 (5 bases each). The CDR3 is 18 amino acids. Germline CDR1 is LGHDT and CDR2 is YNNKEL (reference sequence). V was pared by 0 bases and J by 2 bases, with 18 bases between.

This clonotype was counted many times. The V and J genes are TRBV7-9 and TRBJ2-7; 11 positions agree with TRBD1. Germline values: CDR1 SEHNR, CDR2 FQNEAQ (reference sequence). The CDR3 has 17 amino acids. The V and J ends lost 7 bases and 0 bases, in that order; junction bases with no gene match: 11. The CDR3 nucleotides read TGTGCCAGCATCCCATATTCCGGGACAGGGGGCTCCTACGAGCAGTACTTC. Its translation is CASIPYSGTGGSYEQYF.

V and J are TRBV24-1 and TRBJ1-5; D remains unclear. This CDR3 spans 15 amino acids. Trimming left V 4 bases short and J 7 bases short, with 16 bases between. CDR1 is KGHDR and CDR2 is SFDVKD in the germline V gene. CDR3 protein: CATSDTGEGIQPQHF. CDR3 nucleotide sequence: TGTGCCACCAGTGACACCGGGGAGGGAATCCAGCCCCAGCATTTT.

This sequence joins TRBV5-5 and TRBJ2-5, with D perhaps TRBD2 (5 bases). V lost 6 bases to trimming and J lost 5 bases, with 14 bases between them. CDR1 SGHKS and CDR2 YYEKEE come from the germline V gene (reference sequence). The CDR3 consists of 13 residues. The CDR3 sequence: CASTILSGETQYF. The CDR3 nucleotides are TGTGCCAGCACCATTTTATCGGGGGAGACCCAGTACTTC.

In its sample, this clonotype was seen a few times. V usage is TRBV6-1 and J usage is TRBJ2-3; D possibly corresponds to TRBD2 (6 bases). The CDR3 sequence is 14 residues long. The V gene's germline CDR1 is MNHNS and CDR2 SASEGT. V was clipped by 6 bases and J by 2 bases, with 12 bases between them. The CDR3 DNA follows: TGTGCCAGCAGGGGAGGCTCCCTCACAGATACGCAGTATTTT. Its translation: CASRGGSLTDTQYF.

The sample holds many counts of this clonotype. V and J are TRBV19 and TRBJ1-1; the D gene is possibly TRBD1 (6 bases). The germline V gene encodes CDR1 LNHDA and CDR2 SQIVND (reference sequence). The CDR3 runs to 17 residues. Trimming took 6 bases from V and 0 from J, leaving 20 bases between them. The CDR3 sequence: CASSIKGVHTLNTEAFF. In DNA form, the CDR3 reads TGTGCCAGTAGCATTAAGGGGGTGCATACCTTGAACACTGAAGCTTTCTTT.